These T cell receptor beta chains were read from a single sample in a study of neurological immune-mediated disorders. MiXCR, applied by TCRdb to the 5' RACE reads, yields one record per CDR3 protein. The sample yields 55,000 to 65,000 distinct CDR3 sequences, 3% to 4.5% seen once. Sequencing input: PBMCs. The receptors here all came from a woman aged 25 to 39 with multiple sclerosis. CDR3s leave out the opening cysteine and the closing phenylalanine or tryptophan. The D gene is left open where the match is weak.

cdr3_aa d_call v_call cdr3_length j_call
ASSPYWAATDTQY NA TRBV4-2 13 TRBJ2-3
STSSGDTQY NA TRBV29-1 9 TRBJ2-3
ASSYVTGELF NA TRBV7-3 10 TRBJ2-2
ASSAQGLAYEQY TRBD2 TRBV5-1 12 TRBJ2-7
ASRPTSIDTQY NA TRBV5-1 11 TRBJ2-3
ASSFDGNSNQPQH NA TRBV11-2 13 TRBJ1-5
ASSALPGLAKRSDTQY TRBD2 TRBV7-9 16 TRBJ2-3
ASRPGGNTEAF NA TRBV5-1 11 TRBJ1-1
SARAPGLAGSTDTQY TRBD2 TRBV20-1 15 TRBJ2-3
SARDIGEGTDTQY NA TRBV20-1 13 TRBJ2-3
ASSPSEAGNQETQY NA TRBV3-1 14 TRBJ2-5
ASSLGGRAYNEQF TRBD2 TRBV7-3 13 TRBJ2-1
ASSPLEGAYGYT NA TRBV7-9 12 TRBJ1-2
ASSAAGVNSPLH NA TRBV5-1 12 TRBJ1-6
AIRPTQGLAGGTDTQY TRBD2 TRBV10-3 16 TRBJ2-3
ASSSLAGVEETQY TRBD2 TRBV28 13 TRBJ2-5
ASRLTSGADTQY TRBD2 TRBV3-1 12 TRBJ2-3
SARLDTQTQY NA TRBV20-1 10 TRBJ2-5
ASSLGLAEAF NA TRBV28 10 TRBJ1-1
ASRTGEGTEAF TRBD1 TRBV12-3/TRBV12-4 11 TRBJ1-1